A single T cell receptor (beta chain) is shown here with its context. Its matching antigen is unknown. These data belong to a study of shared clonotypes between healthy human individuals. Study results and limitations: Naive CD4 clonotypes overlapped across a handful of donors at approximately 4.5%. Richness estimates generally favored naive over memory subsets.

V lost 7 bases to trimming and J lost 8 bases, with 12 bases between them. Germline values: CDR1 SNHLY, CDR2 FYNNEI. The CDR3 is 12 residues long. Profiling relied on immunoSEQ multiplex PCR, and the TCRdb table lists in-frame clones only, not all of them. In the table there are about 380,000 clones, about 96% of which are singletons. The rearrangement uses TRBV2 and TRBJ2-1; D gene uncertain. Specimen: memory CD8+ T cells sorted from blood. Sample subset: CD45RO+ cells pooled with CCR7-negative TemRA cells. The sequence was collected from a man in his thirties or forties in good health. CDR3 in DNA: TGTGCCAGCATTAATTTGGTGTATGAGCAGTTCTTC. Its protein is CASINLVYEQFF.